Listed below are T cell receptor beta chains from one sample, sequenced in a study of blood T cell repertoires in COVID-19. Sequencing was performed with immunoSEQ multiplex PCR; in TCRdb, only in-frame clones are kept and a portion is missing. The sample includes approximately 100,000 clones, roughly 80% seen only once; the top ten take around a fifth. The material sequenced was peripheral blood. The receptors stem from a man aged 65 to 85 with active or convalescent COVID-19. The conserved cysteine and the conserved F or W are not part of the CDR3 here.

length | V | CDR3
13 | TRBV18 | ASSPGTGGPRIQH
11 | TRBV30 | AWSGGGGQPQH
12 | TRBV7-6 | ASSPGHLSYEQY
12 | TRBV11-3 | ASSISGSTDTQY
11 | TRBV30 | AWRTGVNYGYT
14 | TRBV10-3 | AIRSGGQGELYGYT
10 | TRBV19 | ASSNRADGYT
13 | TRBV9 | ASSVTSGGTDTQY
12 | TRBV3-1/TRBV3-2 | ASSFLAAGNEQF
12 | TRBV3-1/TRBV3-2 | ASSDWGEDYGYT
13 | TRBV3-1/TRBV3-2 | ASSQRDRVNTEAF
11 | TRBV5-6 | ASSLGGGNGYT
13 | TRBV5-1 | ASSLGLAGQETQY
13 | TRBV2 | ASSEGLAGYNEQF
14 | TRBV10-3 | AISTGTSGDADTQY
14 | TRBV28 | ASSTRTGDLNQPQH
15 | TRBV5-1 | ASSLVGLAGGSNEQF
13 | TRBV2 | ARGTGGTLNYGYT
14 | TRBV13 | ASTRQTGPLSYEQY
10 | TRBV28 | ATFAANQPQH
14 | TRBV9 | ASSRGDQGGKNIQY
13 | TRBV28 | ASSHSGQGTYGYT
12 | TRBV19 | ASSTRGKGTEAF
13 | TRBV28 | ASTPQTGRSYEQY
14 | TRBV5-6 | ASSDGTGATNYGYT
17 | TRBV5-1 | ASLPASGTGGLLYNEQF
11 | TRBV28 | ASSLKAWRGYT
13 | TRBV7-9 | ASSLTGEPNEKLF
9 | TRBV20-1 | SADGAYEQY
11 | TRBV7-9 | ASSPRGPDTQY
12 | TRBV10-1 | ASSEEGLAYEQY
12 | TRBV18 | ASSPDRGNTEAF
14 | TRBV19 | ASRPGGPYSNQPQH
14 | TRBV4-1 | ASSLYQGAANEKLF
15 | TRBV28 | ASSLGLAGGTYNEQF
11 | TRBV6-5 | ASSSDTFKEAF
11 | TRBV5-1 | ASSFGSTDTQY
12 | TRBV6-5 | ASSPGQGAGIQY
13 | TRBV2 | ASSETFSGANVLT
12 | TRBV30 | AFNSQTGSFGYT
9 | TRBV20-1 | SASPADTQY
13 | TRBV5-1 | ASSLISSGANVLT
12 | TRBV28 | ASSTTQGSQPQH
13 | TRBV27 | ASSLIGQGRNEQF
12 | TRBV6-5 | ATADPGALSPLH
11 | TRBV3-1/TRBV3-2 | ASSQFQGSVLT
14 | TRBV3-1/TRBV3-2 | ASSYRLGGGNTEAF